The sequence of this T cell receptor beta chain was determined in a study of blood T cell repertoires in COVID-19. Study-level information: The analysed material was cDNA or gDNA that came from T cells, B-cell-depleted T cells, or PBMCs.

Method: immunoSEQ multiplex PCR; TCRdb's copy keeps in-frame clones and lacks some. The top ten clones hold roughly 0.76% of a sample with about 200,000 clones, 94% of them seen once. This receptor was obtained from a man aged 25-45 years with COVID-19, enrolled during active disease. The sequenced sample was peripheral blood.

Here the CDR3 reads CASSSTGGPYYGYTF. The CDR3 coding sequence is TGTGCCAGTAGCTCTACAGGGGGCCCATACTATGGCTACACCTTC. The chain has TRBV19 and TRBJ1-2; 9 bases agree with TRBD1. Germline CDR1 LNHDA, CDR2 SQIVND (reference sequence). The V and J ends lost 6 bases and 3 bases, in that order; junction bases with no gene match: 8. The CDR3 is 15 residues long.